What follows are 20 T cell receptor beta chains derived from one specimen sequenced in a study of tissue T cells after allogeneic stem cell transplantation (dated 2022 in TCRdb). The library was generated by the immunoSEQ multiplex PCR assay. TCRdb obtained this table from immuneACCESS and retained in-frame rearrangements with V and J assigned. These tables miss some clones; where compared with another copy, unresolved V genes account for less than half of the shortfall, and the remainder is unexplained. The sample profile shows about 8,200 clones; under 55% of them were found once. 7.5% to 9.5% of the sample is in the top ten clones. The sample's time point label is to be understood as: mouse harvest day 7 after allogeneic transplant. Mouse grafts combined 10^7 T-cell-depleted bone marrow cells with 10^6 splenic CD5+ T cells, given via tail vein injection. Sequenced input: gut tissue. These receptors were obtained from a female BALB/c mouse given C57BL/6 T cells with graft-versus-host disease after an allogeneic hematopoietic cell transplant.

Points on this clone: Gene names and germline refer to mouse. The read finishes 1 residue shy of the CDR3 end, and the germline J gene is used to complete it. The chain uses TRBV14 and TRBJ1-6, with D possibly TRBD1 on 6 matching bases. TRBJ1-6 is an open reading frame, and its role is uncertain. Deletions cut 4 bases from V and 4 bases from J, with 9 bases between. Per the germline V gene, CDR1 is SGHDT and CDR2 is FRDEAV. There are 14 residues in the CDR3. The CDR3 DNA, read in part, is TGTGCCAGCAGTCCGGGACATTATAATTCGCCCCTCTAC. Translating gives CASSPGHYNSPLY. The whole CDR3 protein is CASSPGHYNSPLYF.

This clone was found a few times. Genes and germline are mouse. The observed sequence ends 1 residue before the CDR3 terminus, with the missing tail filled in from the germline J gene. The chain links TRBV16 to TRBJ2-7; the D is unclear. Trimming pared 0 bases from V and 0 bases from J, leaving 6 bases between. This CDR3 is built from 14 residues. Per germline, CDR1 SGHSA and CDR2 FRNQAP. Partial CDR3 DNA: TGTGCAAGCAGCTTAGAGGGCAGCTCCTATGAACAGTAC. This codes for CASSLEGSSYEQY. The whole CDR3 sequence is CASSLEGSSYEQYF. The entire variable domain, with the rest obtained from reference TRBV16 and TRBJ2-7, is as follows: NAGVIQTPRHKVTGKGQEATLWCEPISGHSAVFWYRQTIVQGLEFLTYFRNQAPIDDSGMPKERFSAQMPNQSHSTLKIQSTQPQDSAVYLCASSLEGSSYEQYFGPGTRLTVL.

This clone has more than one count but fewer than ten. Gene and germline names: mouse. CDR3 bases read: TGTGCCAGCACATCTAATTCTGGAAATACGCTCTAT. Translation gives CASTSNSGNTLY. The whole CDR3 region reads CASTSNSGNTLYF. The chain has TRBV26 and TRBJ1-3; the D is unclear. The read ends 1 residue shy of where the CDR3 ends; the end is completed using the germline J gene. CDR3 length: 13 amino acids. Germline loops: CDR1 KGHPV, CDR2 FQNQEV (reference sequence). The V end lost 7 bases, the J end lost 0 bases, and 7 bases lay between the germline ends.

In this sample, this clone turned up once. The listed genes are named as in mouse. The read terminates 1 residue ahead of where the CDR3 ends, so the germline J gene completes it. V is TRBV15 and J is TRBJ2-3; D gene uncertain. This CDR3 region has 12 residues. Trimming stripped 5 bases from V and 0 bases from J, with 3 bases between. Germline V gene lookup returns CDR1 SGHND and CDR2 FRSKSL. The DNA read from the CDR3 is TGTGCCAGCAGTCGTAGTGCAGAAACGCTGTAT. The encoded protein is CASSRSAETLY. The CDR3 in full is CASSRSAETLYF.

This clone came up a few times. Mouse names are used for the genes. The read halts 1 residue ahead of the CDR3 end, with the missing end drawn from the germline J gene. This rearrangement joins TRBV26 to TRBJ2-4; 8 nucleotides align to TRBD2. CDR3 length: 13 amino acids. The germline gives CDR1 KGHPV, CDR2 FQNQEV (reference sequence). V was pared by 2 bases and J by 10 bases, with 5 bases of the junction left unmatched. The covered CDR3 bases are TGTGCCAGCAGTCTGGAGGACTGGGCGCCCTTGTAC. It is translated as CASSLEDWAPLY. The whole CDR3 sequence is CASSLEDWAPLYF.

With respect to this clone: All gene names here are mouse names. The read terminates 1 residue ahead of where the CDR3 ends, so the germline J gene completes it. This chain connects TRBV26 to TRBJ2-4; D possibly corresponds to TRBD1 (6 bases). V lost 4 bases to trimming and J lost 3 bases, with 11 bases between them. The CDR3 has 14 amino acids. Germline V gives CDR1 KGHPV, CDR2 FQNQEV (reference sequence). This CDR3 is CASSPRGGQNTLYF. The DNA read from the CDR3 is TGTGCCAGCAGTCCCAGGGGTGGGCAAAACACCTTGTAC.

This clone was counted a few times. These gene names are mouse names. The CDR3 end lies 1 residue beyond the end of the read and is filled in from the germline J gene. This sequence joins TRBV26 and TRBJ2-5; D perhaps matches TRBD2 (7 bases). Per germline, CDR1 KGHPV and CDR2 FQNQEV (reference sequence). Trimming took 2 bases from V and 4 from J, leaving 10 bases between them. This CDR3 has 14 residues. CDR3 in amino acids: CASSLGGRKDTQYF. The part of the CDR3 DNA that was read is TGTGCCAGCAGTCTGGGGGGGCGCAAAGACACCCAGTAC.

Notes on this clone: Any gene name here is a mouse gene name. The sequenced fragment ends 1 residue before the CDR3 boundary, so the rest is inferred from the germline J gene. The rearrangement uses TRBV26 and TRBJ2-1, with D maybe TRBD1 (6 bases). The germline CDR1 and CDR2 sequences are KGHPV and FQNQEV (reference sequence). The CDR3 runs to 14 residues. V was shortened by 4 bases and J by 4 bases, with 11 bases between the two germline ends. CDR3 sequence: CASSPPGQYAEQFF. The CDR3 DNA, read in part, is TGTGCCAGCAGTCCACCGGGACAATATGCTGAGCAGTTC. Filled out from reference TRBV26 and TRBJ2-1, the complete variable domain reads NSKVIQTPRYLVKGQGQKAKMRCIPEKGHPVVFWYQQNKNNEFKFLINFQNQEVLQQIDMTEKRFSAECPSNSPCSLEIQSSEAGDSALYLCASSPPGQYAEQFFGPGTRLTVL.

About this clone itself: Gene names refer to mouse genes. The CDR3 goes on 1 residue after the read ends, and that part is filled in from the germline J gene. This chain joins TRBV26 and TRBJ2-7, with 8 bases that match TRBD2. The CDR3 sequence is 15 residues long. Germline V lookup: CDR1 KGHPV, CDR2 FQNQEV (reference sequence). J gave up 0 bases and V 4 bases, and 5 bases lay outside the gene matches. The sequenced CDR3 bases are TGTGCCAGCAGTCCCTACTGGGGGAACTCCTATGAACAGTAC. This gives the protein CASSPYWGNSYEQY. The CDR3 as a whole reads CASSPYWGNSYEQYF.

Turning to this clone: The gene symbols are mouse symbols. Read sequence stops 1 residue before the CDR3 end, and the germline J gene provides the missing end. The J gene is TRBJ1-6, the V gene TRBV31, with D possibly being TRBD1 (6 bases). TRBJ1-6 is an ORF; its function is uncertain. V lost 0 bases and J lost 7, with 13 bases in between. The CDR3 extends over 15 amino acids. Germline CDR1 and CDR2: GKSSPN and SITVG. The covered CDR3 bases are TGTGCCTGGAGTCTAGGTGGAGGGGGGAATTCGCCCCTCTAC. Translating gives CAWSLGGGGNSPLY. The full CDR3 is CAWSLGGGGNSPLYF.

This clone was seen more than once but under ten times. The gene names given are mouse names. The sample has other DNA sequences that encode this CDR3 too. CDR3 protein: CASSLSGYNYAEQFF. Partial CDR3 DNA: TGTGCCAGCAGTCTGTCGGGGTATAACTATGCTGAGCAGTTC. This chain links TRBV26 with TRBJ2-1; D remains ambiguous. The read finishes 1 residue shy of the CDR3 end, and the germline J gene is used to complete it. CDR1 and CDR2 (germline): KGHPV, FQNQEV (reference sequence). This CDR3 is built from 15 residues. The V and J ends lost 0 bases and 0 bases respectively, with 6 bases between them.

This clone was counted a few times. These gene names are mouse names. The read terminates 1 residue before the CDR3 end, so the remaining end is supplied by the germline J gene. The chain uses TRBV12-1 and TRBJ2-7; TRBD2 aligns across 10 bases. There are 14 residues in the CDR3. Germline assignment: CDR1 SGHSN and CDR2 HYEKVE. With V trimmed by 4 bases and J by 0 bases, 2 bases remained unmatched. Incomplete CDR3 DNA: TGTGCCAGCTCCCGGACTGGGGGCTCCTATGAACAGTAC. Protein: CASSRTGGSYEQY. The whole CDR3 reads CASSRTGGSYEQYF.

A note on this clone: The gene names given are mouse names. This CDR3 reads CASSIGTGGAETLYF. CDR3 DNA, as far as it was read: TGTGCCAGCAGTATTGGGACAGGGGGTGCAGAAACGCTGTAT. This sequence joins TRBV19 and TRBJ2-3; 10 positions match TRBD1. Read data end 1 residue before the CDR3 end; the end is taken from the germline J gene. CDR3 size: 15 residues. Germline loops: CDR1 FNHDT, CDR2 SITEND (reference sequence). V shed 2 bases and J 1 base; nucleotides not matched to a gene: 1.

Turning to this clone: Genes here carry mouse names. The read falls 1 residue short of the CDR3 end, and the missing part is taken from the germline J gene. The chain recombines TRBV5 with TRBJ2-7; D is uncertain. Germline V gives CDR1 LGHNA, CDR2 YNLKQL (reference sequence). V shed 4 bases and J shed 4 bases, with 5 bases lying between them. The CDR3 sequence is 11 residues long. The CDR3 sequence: CASSREYEQYF. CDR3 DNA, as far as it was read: TGTGCCAGCAGCCGGGAGTATGAACAGTAC.

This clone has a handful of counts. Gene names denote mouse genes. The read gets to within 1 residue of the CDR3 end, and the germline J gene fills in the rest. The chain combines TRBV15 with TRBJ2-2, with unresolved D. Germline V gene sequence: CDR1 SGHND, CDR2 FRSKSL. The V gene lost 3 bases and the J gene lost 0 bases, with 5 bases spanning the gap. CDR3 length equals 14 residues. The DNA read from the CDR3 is TGTGCCAGCAGTTTCCAAGCAAACACCGGGCAGCTCTAC. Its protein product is CASSFQANTGQLY. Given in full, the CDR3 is CASSFQANTGQLYF.

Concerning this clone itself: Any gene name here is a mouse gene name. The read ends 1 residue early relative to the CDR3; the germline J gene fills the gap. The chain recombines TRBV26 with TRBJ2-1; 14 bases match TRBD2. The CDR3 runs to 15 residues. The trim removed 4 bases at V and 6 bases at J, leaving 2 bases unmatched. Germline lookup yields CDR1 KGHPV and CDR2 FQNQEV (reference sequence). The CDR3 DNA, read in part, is TGTGCCAGCAGTCGGGACTGGGGGGGCGTTGCTGAGCAGTTC. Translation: CASSRDWGGVAEQF. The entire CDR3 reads CASSRDWGGVAEQFF.

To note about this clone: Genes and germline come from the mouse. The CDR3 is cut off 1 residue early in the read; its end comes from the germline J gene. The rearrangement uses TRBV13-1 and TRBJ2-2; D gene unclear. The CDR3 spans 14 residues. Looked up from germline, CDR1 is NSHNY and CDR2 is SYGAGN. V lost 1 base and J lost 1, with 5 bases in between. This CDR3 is CASSDHKNTGQLYF. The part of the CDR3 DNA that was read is TGTGCCAGCAGTGATCACAAAAACACCGGGCAGCTCTAC.

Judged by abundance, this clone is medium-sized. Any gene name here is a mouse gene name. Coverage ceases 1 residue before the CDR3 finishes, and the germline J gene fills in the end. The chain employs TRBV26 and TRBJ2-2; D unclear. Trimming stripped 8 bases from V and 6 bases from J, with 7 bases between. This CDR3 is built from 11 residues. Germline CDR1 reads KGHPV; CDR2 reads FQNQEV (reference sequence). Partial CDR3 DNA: TGTGCCAGCGGACGCTCCGGGCAGCTCTAC. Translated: CASGRSGQLY. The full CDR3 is CASGRSGQLYF.

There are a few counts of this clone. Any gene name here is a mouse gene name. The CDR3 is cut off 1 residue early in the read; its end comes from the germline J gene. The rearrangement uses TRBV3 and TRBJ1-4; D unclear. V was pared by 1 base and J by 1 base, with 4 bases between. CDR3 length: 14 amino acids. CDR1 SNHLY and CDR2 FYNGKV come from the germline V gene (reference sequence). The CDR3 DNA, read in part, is TGTGCCAGCAGCTTAGGCAGTTCCAACGAAAGATTATTT. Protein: CASSLGSSNERLF. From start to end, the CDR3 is CASSLGSSNERLFF.

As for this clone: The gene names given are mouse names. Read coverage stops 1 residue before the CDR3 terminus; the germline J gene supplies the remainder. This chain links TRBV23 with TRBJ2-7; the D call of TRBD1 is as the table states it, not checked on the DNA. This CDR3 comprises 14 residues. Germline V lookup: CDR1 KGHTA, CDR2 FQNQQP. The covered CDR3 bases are TGCTCCAGCAGTCAATCGAGACAGGGGTATGAACAGTAC. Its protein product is CSSSQSRQGYEQY. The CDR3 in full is CSSSQSRQGYEQYF.